These 9 T cell receptor beta chains share one sample of origin, sequenced in a study of blood T cell repertoires in COVID-19. TCRdb's table, derived via immunoSEQ multiplex PCR, lists solely in-frame clones and lacks some. The table has a few hundred thousand clones, 90% seen once. Sequences were obtained from PBMCs or T cells enriched from blood (not recorded which). The receptors come from a woman aged 18-29 years with acute COVID-19.

Within the sample, this clone is medium-sized (0.01 to 0.1%). The V call is TRBV6-1, the J call TRBJ1-2; a weak D match, TRBD1 (6 bases). CDR1 is MNHNS, CDR2 SASEGT, per germline. The CDR3 is made up of 16 amino acids. Trimming removed 4 bases from V and 6 bases from J, with 21 bases in between. The CDR3 DNA follows: TGTGCCAGCAGTGGCTTGGGGGCCTATCAAAGAGATGGCTACACCTTC. This translates into CASSGLGAYQRDGYTF.

This sequence joins TRBV7-8 and TRBJ2-7, with 7 bases lining up with TRBD1. The CDR3 length is 15 residues. V lost 1 base, J lost 5 bases, and 8 bases stayed unmatched. CDR1 is SGHVS and CDR2 is FQNEAQ in the germline V gene. The DNA of the CDR3 is TGTGCCAGCAGCTTAGGAGGGGGCACCAAGGACGAGCAGTACTTC. It codes for CASSLGGGTKDEQYF.

J is TRBJ1-6 and V is TRBV11-3; TRBD1 aligns across 8 bases. The length of the CDR3 is 16 residues. Germline lookup yields CDR1 SGHNT and CDR2 YENEEA. Trimming removed 5 bases from V and 0 bases from J; junction bases left unmatched: 3. CDR3 sequence: CASSPTGVSYNSPLHF. CDR3 nucleotides: TGTGCCAGCAGCCCGACAGGGGTCTCCTATAATTCACCCCTCCACTTT.

Note on this clone: This same CDR3 is encoded by further DNA sequences in the sample. CDR3 region: CASSLAGGNNEQFF. The CDR3 nucleotides are TGTGCCAGCAGTTTAGCGGGGGGAAACAATGAGCAGTTCTTC. The V gene is TRBV28, the J gene TRBJ2-1; 8 bases fit TRBD2. The germline V gene has CDR1 MDHEN and CDR2 SYDVKM. Germline trimming cut 2 bases from V and 5 bases from J; bases unmatched to any gene: 2. The CDR3 is 14 amino acids.

The chain couples TRBV2 to TRBJ2-3; 9 bases fit TRBD2. The CDR3 totals 15 residues. In germline, CDR1 is SNHLY, CDR2 FYNNEI. Unmatched junction bases numbered 5, after V lost 2 bases and J lost 5 bases. CDR3 residues: CASSESAGGKDTQYF. The CDR3 nucleotides are TGTGCCAGCAGTGAATCGGCGGGAGGGAAAGATACGCAGTATTTT.

The V gene is TRBV7-8, the J gene TRBJ1-2; 8 bases match TRBD1. The V and J ends lost 5 bases and 8 bases, in that order; junction bases with no gene match: 10. The CDR3 contains 14 residues. Germline V gene lookup returns CDR1 SGHVS and CDR2 FQNEAQ. In nucleotides, the CDR3 is TGTGCCAGCAGCCTCAGGACAGGGATAGAGGGCTACACCTTC. Translation gives CASSLRTGIEGYTF.

The chain recombines TRBV19 with TRBJ2-3; D is perhaps TRBD2 (6 bases). Trimming left V 3 bases short and J 1 base short, with 8 bases between. Per the germline V gene, CDR1 is LNHDA and CDR2 is SQIVND (reference sequence). The CDR3 is 14 residues long. This CDR3 is CASSIRRGTDTQYF. The CDR3 coding sequence is TGTGCCAGTAGTATCCGGAGGGGCACAGATACGCAGTATTTT.

The CDR3 DNA follows: TGTGCCAGCTCACCGCAAAGGGGAAATGAAAAACTGTTTTTT. Residues: CASSPQRGNEKLFF. The chain couples TRBV18 to TRBJ1-4; TRBD1 is a possible D gene (5 bases). Trimming pared 3 bases from V and 5 bases from J, leaving 10 bases between. The CDR3 is 14 amino acids. The germline CDR1 and CDR2 sequences are KGHSH and LQKENI.

CDR3 in DNA: TGTGCCAGCAGTTACTCCTCACAGGGATATGGCTACACCTTC. Encoded protein: CASSYSSQGYGYTF. The chain carries TRBV6-5 and TRBJ1-2; perhaps TRBD1 as D (6 bases). Trimming cost V 0 bases and J 5 bases, with 10 bases left between them. Germline CDR1 MNHEY, CDR2 SVGAGI. This CDR3 region has 14 residues.